This entry lists 10 T cell receptor beta chains sequenced from one sample in a study of T cell responses to AZD1222 COVID-19 vaccine. Sequenced by immunoSEQ multiplex PCR; TCRdb stores in-frame clones only, minus some. The sample includes 150,000 to 200,000 clones, roughly 93% of them seen just once. The sequencing here drew on peripheral blood, taken on day 0 of AZD1222 vaccination. The origin of the receptors is an adult in good health.

This rearrangement joins TRBV4-1 to TRBJ2-5, with D perhaps TRBD1 or TRBD2 (5 bases each). Trimming left V 0 bases short and J 4 bases short, with 9 bases between. The germline gives CDR1 MGHRA, CDR2 YSYEKL. CDR3 length: 14 amino acids. The CDR3 region is CASSQDLGGETQYF. The CDR3 nucleotides are TGCGCCAGCAGCCAAGATCTTGGGGGAGAGACCCAGTACTTC.

The rearrangement links TRBV4-2 to TRBJ1-5; 7 nucleotides line up with TRBD1. The length of the CDR3 is 16 residues. Per germline, CDR1 LGHNA and CDR2 YNFKEQ. The J segment lost 2 bases and the V segment lost 2 bases, leaving 6 bases of the junction unmatched. The CDR3 coding sequence is TGTGCCAGCAGCCAATCCGCCGGGACAGGCAATCAGCCCCAGCATTTT. Translation: CASSQSAGTGNQPQHF.

J is TRBJ2-3 and V is TRBV29-1; a possible D gene is TRBD2 (5 bases). The V gene's germline CDR1 is SQVTM and CDR2 ANQGSEA. CDR3 length: 12 amino acids. The CDR3 here is CTSEEGTDTQYF. DNA of the CDR3: TGCACCTCGGAGGAGGGCACAGATACGCAGTATTTT.

For the CDR3, the DNA is TGTGCCAGCAGTTCGGGGCCCGCTGAAGCTTTCTTT. Encoded protein: CASSSGPAEAFF. The rearrangement uses TRBV28 and TRBJ1-1; D is possibly TRBD1 (5 bases). CDR3 size: 12 residues. V was trimmed by 4 bases and J by 6 bases, leaving 9 bases between them. The V gene's germline CDR1 is MDHEN and CDR2 SYDVKM.

This chain connects TRBV18 to TRBJ2-7; TRBD1 or TRBD2 may be the D gene (5 bases each). Germline values: CDR1 KGHSH, CDR2 LQKENI. Trimming cost V 1 base and J 2 bases, with 21 bases left between them. The length of the CDR3 is 18 residues. CDR3 DNA sequence: TGTGCCAGCTCACCACGATTCTACAGAGGGGATGGGGCCTACGAGCAGTACTTC. This translates into CASSPRFYRGDGAYEQYF.

The V call is TRBV6-5, the J call TRBJ2-7, with TRBD2 as a possible D gene (6 bases). Germline CDR1 is MNHEY and CDR2 is SVGAGI. Trimming cost V 8 bases and J 0 bases, with 8 bases left between them. The length of the CDR3 is 12 residues. As DNA, the CDR3 is TGTGCCAGCGCCGGGGGCTCCTACGAGCAGTACTTC. Protein: CASAGGSYEQYF.

The CDR3 DNA follows: TGTGCCAGCTCACCTCGAACAGGGTCCTGGGACACTGAAGCTTTCTTT. Amino acids: CASSPRTGSWDTEAFF. The chain links TRBV18 to TRBJ1-1, with D possibly being TRBD1 (6 bases). This CDR3 has 16 residues. V lost 3 bases and J 3 bases, leaving 17 bases between the germline ends. Germline V gene sequence: CDR1 KGHSH, CDR2 LQKENI.

In its sample, this clone was seen a few times. The chain employs TRBV28 and TRBJ1-5, with 8 bases fitting TRBD1. In germline, CDR1 is MDHEN, CDR2 SYDVKM. Trimming cost V 7 bases and J 2 bases; bases outside gene matches: 7. This CDR3 comprises 15 residues. The CDR3 DNA follows: TGTGCCAGCACCCTCCAGGGGGCGCGCAATCAGCCCCAGCATTTT. This sequence encodes CASTLQGARNQPQHF. Full variable domain (missing parts from reference TRBV28 and TRBJ1-5): DVKVTQSSRYLVKRTGEKVFLECVQDMDHENMFWYRQDPGLGLRLIYFSYDVKMKEKGDIPEGYSVSREKKERFSLILESASTNQTSMYLCASTLQGARNQPQHFGDGTRLSIL.

The rearrangement joins TRBV5-4 to TRBJ2-5; the match to TRBD1 covers 7 bases. V was pared by 3 bases and J by 2 bases, with 4 bases of the junction left unmatched. Germline assignment: CDR1 SGHNT and CDR2 YYREEE (reference sequence). This CDR3 is built from 14 residues. The CDR3 loop is CASSSGQTQETQYF. CDR3 DNA: TGTGCCAGCAGCTCGGGACAGACGCAAGAGACCCAGTACTTC.

V and J are TRBV27 and TRBJ1-2, with 8 nucleotides matching TRBD1. The V gene's germline CDR1 is MNHEY and CDR2 SMNVEV (reference sequence). The V gene end was trimmed by 4 bases and the J gene end by 4 bases; junction bases not matched to a gene: 8. The CDR3 covers 15 residues. For the CDR3, the DNA is TGTGCCAGCAGTTCGAACCAGGGGGCGCTCTATGGCTACACCTTC. Its protein is CASSSNQGALYGYTF.